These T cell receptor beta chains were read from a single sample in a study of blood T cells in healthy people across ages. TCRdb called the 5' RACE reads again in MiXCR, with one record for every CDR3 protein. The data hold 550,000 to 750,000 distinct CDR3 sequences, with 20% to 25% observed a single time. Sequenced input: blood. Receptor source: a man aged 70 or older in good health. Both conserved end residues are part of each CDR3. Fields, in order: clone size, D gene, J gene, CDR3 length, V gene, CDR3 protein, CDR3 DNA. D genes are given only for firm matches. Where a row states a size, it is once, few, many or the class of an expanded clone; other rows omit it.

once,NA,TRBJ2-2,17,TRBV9,CASSVEGLRTVPGELFF,TGTGCCAGCAGCGTAGAGGGACTTAGAACAGTCCCCGGGGAGCTGTTTTTT
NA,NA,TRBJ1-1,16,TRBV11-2,CASSLDLRDGWSKAFF,TGTGCCAGCAGCTTAGATCTCCGGGACGGATGGTCCAAAGCTTTCTTT
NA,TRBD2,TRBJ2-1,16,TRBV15,CATSRPGLAPYNEQFF,TGTGCCACCAGCAGACCAGGACTAGCCCCCTACAATGAGCAGTTCTTC
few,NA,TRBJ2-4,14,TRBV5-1,CASSQGTRKNIQYF,TGCGCCAGCAGCCAAGGGACACGCAAAAACATTCAGTACTTC
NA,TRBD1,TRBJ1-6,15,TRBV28,CASRVTGGESSPLHF,TGTGCCAGCAGAGTCACAGGGGGCGAATCGTCACCCCTCCACTTT
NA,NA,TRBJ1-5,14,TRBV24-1,CATSEGTSNQPQHF,TGTGCCACCAGTGAGGGGACTTCTAATCAGCCCCAGCATTTT
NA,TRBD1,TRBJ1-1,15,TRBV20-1,CSASRPGQMNTEAFF,TGCAGTGCTAGTAGACCGGGACAGATGAACACTGAAGCTTTCTTT
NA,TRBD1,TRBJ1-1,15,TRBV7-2,CASSTMGQGNTEAFF,TGTGCCAGCAGCACTATGGGACAGGGGAACACTGAAGCTTTCTTT
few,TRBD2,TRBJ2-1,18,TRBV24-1,CATSEDNTSGSSYNEQFF,TGTGCCACCAGTGAAGACAATACGAGCGGGAGCTCCTACAATGAGCAGTTCTTC
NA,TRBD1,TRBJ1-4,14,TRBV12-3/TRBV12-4,CASRPGTGAEKLFF,TGTGCCAGCAGACCCGGGACAGGGGCTGAAAAACTGTTTTTT
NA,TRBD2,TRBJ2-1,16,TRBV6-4,CASSDSTSGSYNEQFF,TGTGCCAGCAGTGACTCGACTAGCGGGAGCTACAATGAGCAGTTCTTC
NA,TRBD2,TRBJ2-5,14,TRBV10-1,CASSEWGLAGPQYF,TGCGCCAGCAGTGAGTGGGGACTAGCGGGGCCCCAGTACTTC
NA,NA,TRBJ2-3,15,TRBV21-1,CASSKKSRSYDTQYF,TGTGCCAGCAGCAAAAAGAGCAGGTCTTACGATACGCAGTATTTT
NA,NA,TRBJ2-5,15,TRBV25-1,CASSDRTGTQETQYF,TGTGCCAGCAGTGATAGGACGGGGACTCAAGAGACCCAGTACTTC
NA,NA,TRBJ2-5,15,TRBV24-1,CATSAIGEPQETQYF,TGTGCCACCAGTGCCATCGGGGAGCCTCAAGAGACCCAGTACTTC
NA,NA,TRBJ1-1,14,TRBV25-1,CASSGPVMNTEAFF,TGTGCCAGCAGTGGGCCAGTCATGAACACTGAAGCTTTCTTT
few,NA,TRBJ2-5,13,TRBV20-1,CSAGDRYEETQYF,TGCAGTGCGGGAGATAGGTATGAGGAGACCCAGTACTTC
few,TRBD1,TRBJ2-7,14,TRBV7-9,CASSTNRGAYEQYF,TGTGCCAGCAGCACAAACAGGGGGGCCTACGAGCAGTACTTC
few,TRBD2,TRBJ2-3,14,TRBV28,CASSLAGAKDTQYF,TGTGCCAGCAGTTTAGCGGGAGCGAAAGATACGCAGTATTTT
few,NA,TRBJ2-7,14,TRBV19,CASSIVGASYEQYF,TGTGCCAGTAGTATTGTAGGGGCTTCCTACGAGCAGTACTTC
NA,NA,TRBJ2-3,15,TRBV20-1,CSAGLRVADTDTQYF,TGCAGTGCTGGCCTCAGGGTGGCGGACACAGATACGCAGTATTTT
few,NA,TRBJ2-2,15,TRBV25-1,CASSDAGTNTGELFF,TGTGCCAGCAGTGATGCCGGAACGAACACCGGGGAGCTGTTTTTT
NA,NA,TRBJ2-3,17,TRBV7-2,CASSLRPGGQSTDTQYF,TGTGCCAGCAGCTTAAGGCCCGGGGGACAAAGCACAGATACGCAGTATTTT
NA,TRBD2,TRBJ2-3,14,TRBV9,CASTPSGSTDTQYF,TGTGCCAGCACGCCTAGCGGGAGCACAGATACGCAGTATTTT
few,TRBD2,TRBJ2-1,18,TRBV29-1,CSVEDPSGRSRFANEQFF,TGCAGCGTTGAAGACCCTAGCGGGAGGTCCCGCTTTGCCAATGAGCAGTTCTTC
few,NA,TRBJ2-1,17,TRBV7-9,CASSSDRTGTSYNEQFF,TGTGCCAGCAGCTCGGACAGGACCGGGACTTCCTACAATGAGCAGTTCTTC
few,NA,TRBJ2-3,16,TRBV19,CASSISGLTPLDTQYF,TGTGCCAGTAGTATATCCGGACTAACCCCTCTGGATACGCAGTATTTT
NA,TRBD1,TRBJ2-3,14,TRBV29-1,CSTRTGGFTDTQYF,TGCAGCACCAGGACAGGGGGATTCACAGATACGCAGTATTTT
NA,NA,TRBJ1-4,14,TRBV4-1,CASSPRGGGAELFF,TGCGCCAGCAGCCCCCGGGGGGGGGGCGCGGAACTGTTTTTT
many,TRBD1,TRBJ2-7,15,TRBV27,CASSLFGQGPNEQYF,TGTGCCAGCAGTTTATTCGGACAGGGTCCCAACGAGCAGTACTTC
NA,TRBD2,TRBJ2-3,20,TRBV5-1,CDSSLALSGRATSSTDTQYF,TGCGACAGCAGCTTGGCTCTAAGCGGGAGGGCCACTTCAAGCACAGATACGCAGTATTTT
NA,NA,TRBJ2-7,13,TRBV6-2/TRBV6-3,CASTNSGVDEQYF,TGTGCCAGCACCAACTCGGGAGTAGACGAGCAGTACTTC
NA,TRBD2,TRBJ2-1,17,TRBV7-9,CASSLIGLAGLYNEQFF,TGTGCCAGCAGCTTAATAGGACTAGCGGGTTTGTACAATGAGCAGTTCTTC
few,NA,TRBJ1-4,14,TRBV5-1,CASSLGGKDEKLSF,TGCGCCAGCAGCTTAGGGGGGAAAGACGAAAAACTGTCTTTT
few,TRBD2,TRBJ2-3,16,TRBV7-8,CASTKRVGGSTDTQYF,TGTGCCAGCACCAAACGTGTTGGCGGGAGTACAGATACGCAGTATTTT
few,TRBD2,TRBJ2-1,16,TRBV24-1,CATSDGLADSYNEQFF,TGTGCCACCAGTGACGGACTAGCGGACTCCTACAATGAGCAGTTCTTC